This entry lists 32 T cell receptor beta chains sequenced from one sample in a study of cytomegalovirus exposure and HLA in healthy donors. The protocol was immunoSEQ multiplex PCR, while the TCRdb copy is restricted to in-frame clones and leaves out a portion. This sample carries fewer than 250,000 clones, over 75% of them seen once, and the ten largest clones take more than 1.5%. The sample consisted of PBMCs. The receptor source for this set is a woman aged 18-29 years in good health and CMV-seropositive.

CDR3: CASSLDAGNTEAFF. CDR3 DNA sequence: TGTGCCAGCAGCTTGGACGCGGGAAACACTGAAGCTTTCTTT. This rearrangement joins TRBV5-5 to TRBJ1-1; D ambiguous. The CDR3 is 14 residues long. Germline V gene lookup returns CDR1 SGHKS and CDR2 YYEKEE (reference sequence). The V gene lost 0 bases and the J gene lost 2 bases, with 8 bases spanning the gap.

This clone occurred a few times. The chain links TRBV6-6 to TRBJ1-2, with D possibly being TRBD1 (6 bases). The germline CDR1 and CDR2 sequences are MNHNY and SVGAGI (reference sequence). The CDR3 is 14 amino acids. V was clipped by 4 bases and J by 4 bases, with 13 bases between them. The CDR3 reads CASSSPTGSYGYTF. In DNA form, the CDR3 reads TGTGCCAGCAGTTCCCCAACAGGGTCCTATGGCTACACCTTC.

This chain connects TRBV5-1 to TRBJ2-5; D is unclear. Trimming left V 0 bases short and J 5 bases short, with 8 bases between. The CDR3 is 13 residues long. CDR1 is SGHRS and CDR2 is YFSETQ in the germline V gene. In nucleotides, the CDR3 is TGCGCCAGCAGCTTGGATTGGCGGGAGACCCAGTACTTC. Encoded protein: CASSLDWRETQYF.

The CDR3 is CASGLTGELFF. In nucleotides, the CDR3 is TGTGCCAGTGGACTCACCGGGGAGCTGTTTTTT. V gene TRBV19 combines with J gene TRBJ2-2; D is possibly TRBD2 (5 bases). Looked up from germline, CDR1 is LNHDA and CDR2 is SQIVND (reference sequence). Trimming took 8 bases from V and 4 from J, leaving 5 bases between them. The length of the CDR3 is 11 residues.

This clone was seen just once. The rearrangement links TRBV6-5 to TRBJ1-2, with 8 positions matching TRBD1. The germline gives CDR1 MNHEY, CDR2 SVGAGI. This CDR3 spans 14 amino acids. Unmatched junction bases numbered 9, after V lost 6 bases and J lost 6 bases. In nucleotides, the CDR3 is TGTGCCAGCAGCCCTACAGGGGGTAAGGATGGCTACACCTTC. It yields the protein CASSPTGGKDGYTF.

CDR3 in DNA: TGTGCCAGCAGTTTAGGCAGGGAGGAGCAGCCCCAGCATTTT. It translates to CASSLGREEQPQHF. This chain connects TRBV28 to TRBJ1-5; TRBD1 might be the D (5 bases). This CDR3 has 14 amino acids. CDR1 is MDHEN and CDR2 is SYDVKM in the germline V gene. Trimming left V 2 bases short and J 7 bases short, with 12 bases between.

This clone showed up just once. The rearrangement joins TRBV18 to TRBJ2-7; D possibly corresponds to TRBD1 (6 bases). Germline CDR1 KGHSH, CDR2 LQKENI. V dropped 3 bases and J dropped 2 bases, with 17 bases sitting between them. This CDR3 is 16 amino acids long. CDR3 DNA sequence: TGTGCCAGCTCACCCTTACCTGGGACATCAGCCTACGAGCAGTACTTC. Its protein product is CASSPLPGTSAYEQYF. Filled out from reference TRBV18 and TRBJ2-7, the complete variable domain reads NAGVMQNPRHLVRRRGQEARLRCSPMKGHSHVYWYRQLPEEGLKFMVYLQKENIIDESGMPKERFSAEFPKEGPSILRIQQVVRGDSAAYFCASSPLPGTSAYEQYFGPGTRLTVT.

The chain combines TRBV19 with TRBJ1-5; no clear D. The ends were cut back, 2 bases at V and 7 bases at J, with 12 bases in the middle. Germline CDR1 is LNHDA and CDR2 is SQIVND (reference sequence). The CDR3 is made up of 14 amino acids. Written as DNA, the CDR3 is TGTGCCAGTAGTATACTAGGAGGGCCCCAGCCCCAGCATTTT. Its translation is CASSILGGPQPQHF. The variable domain in full, with the rest retrieved from reference TRBV19 and TRBJ1-5, is DGGITQSPKYLFRKEGQNVTLSCEQNLNHDAMYWYRQDPGQGLRLIYYSQIVNDFQKGDIAEGYSVSREKKESFPLTVTSAQKNPTAFYLCASSILGGPQPQHFGDGTRLSIL.

The chain couples TRBV13 to TRBJ2-1; 9 positions match TRBD1. The junction had 6 bases not matched to a gene; V was cut back by 4 bases and J by 8 bases. Germline CDR1 reads PRHDT; CDR2 reads FYEKMQ (reference sequence). CDR3 length equals 14 residues. In DNA form, the CDR3 reads TGTGCCAGCAGCTCGGACAGGGGCCCCGATGAGCAGTTCTTC. This codes for CASSSDRGPDEQFF.

The J gene is TRBJ1-1, the V gene TRBV6-4; perhaps TRBD1 as D (5 bases). This CDR3 has 13 residues. V was clipped by 3 bases and J by 5 bases, with 10 bases between them. Germline V gene data show CDR1 as MRHNA and CDR2 as SNTAGT. In DNA, the CDR3 is TGTGCCAGCAGTGAAGGGGTGGGGACTGAAGCTTTCTTT. It codes for CASSEGVGTEAFF.

The chain combines TRBV30 with TRBJ2-7, with 11 bases identical to TRBD2. The CDR3 totals 14 residues. Germline V CDR1 and CDR2: GTSNPN, SVGIG (reference sequence). V was pared by 2 bases and J by 2 bases, with 2 bases of the junction left unmatched. CDR3 region: CAWSLGLAAYEQYF. The DNA of the CDR3 is TGTGCCTGGAGTCTGGGACTAGCGGCCTACGAGCAGTACTTC.

The chain joins TRBV1 to TRBJ2-1; whether TRBD2, the table's D call, matches the DNA was not checked. TRBV1 counts as a pseudogene. The CDR3 extends over 14 amino acids. The CDR3 nucleotides are TGCACCAGCAGCCAAGATAGTTTTCCGAGGGAGCAGTTCTTC. This codes for CTSSQDSFPREQFF.

The chain has TRBV5-1 and TRBJ1-3, with TRBD1 as a possible D gene (5 bases). Germline loops: CDR1 SGHRS, CDR2 YFSETQ. CDR3 length: 15 residues. Trimming pared 0 bases from V and 2 bases from J, leaving 9 bases between. In DNA, the CDR3 is TGCGCCAGCAGCTTGGACAGGCGCCCTGGAAACACCATATATTTT. This codes for CASSLDRRPGNTIYF.

The chain carries TRBV5-1 and TRBJ1-2; maybe TRBD1 (6 bases). V lost 1 base and J lost 4, with 17 bases in between. Germline CDR1 is SGHRS and CDR2 is YFSETQ. This CDR3 region has 16 residues. The CDR3 nucleotides are TGCGCCAGCAGCTTGAAAATAGGGGAAGGGGGCTATGGCTACACCTTC. Translation gives CASSLKIGEGGYGYTF. Using reference TRBV5-1 and TRBJ1-2 for the parts outside the CDR3, the full variable domain is KAGVTQTPRYLIKTRGQQVTLSCSPISGHRSVSWYQQTPGQGLQFLFEYFSETQRNKGNFPGRFSGRQFSNSRSEMNVSTLELGDSALYLCASSLKIGEGGYGYTFGSGTRLTVV.

This chain connects TRBV4-1 to TRBJ2-7; D is perhaps TRBD1 (6 bases). Per the germline V gene, CDR1 is MGHRA and CDR2 is YSYEKL. CDR3 length equals 15 residues. Trimming removed 3 bases from V and 6 bases from J, with 18 bases in between. CDR3 amino acids: CASSHPSRDTREQYF. As DNA, the CDR3 is TGCGCCAGCAGCCACCCGTCCCGGGACACTCGCGAGCAGTACTTC.

V is TRBV1 and J is TRBJ2-5; TRBD2 was called by the table and not checked on the DNA. TRBV1 corresponds to a pseudogene. This CDR3 has 14 amino acids. The CDR3 loop is CTSSRRTSQETQYF. The DNA for the CDR3 is TGCACCAGCAGCCGTCGGACTTCCCAAGAGACCCAGTACTTC.

CDR3 amino acids: CASSLSQGGSNYGYTF. CDR3 bases: TGTGCCAGCAGTTTATCTCAAGGGGGAAGTAACTATGGCTACACCTTC. The gene calls are TRBV27 and TRBJ1-2, with D tentatively TRBD1 (6 bases). The CDR3 has 16 residues. CDR1 is MNHEY, CDR2 SMNVEV, per germline (reference sequence). V lost 0 bases and J lost 1, with 12 bases in between.

This clone was detected once. The V gene is TRBV6-1, the J gene TRBJ1-5; possible D gene TRBD1, 6 bases. Germline CDR1 and CDR2: MNHNS and SASEGT. V lost 6 bases and J 4 bases, leaving 10 bases between the germline ends. CDR3 length: 13 amino acids. The CDR3: CASRVTGNQPQHF. The CDR3 DNA follows: TGTGCCAGCAGGGTGACAGGTAATCAGCCCCAGCATTTT.

The chain combines TRBV6-5 with TRBJ2-7, with 7 bases aligning to TRBD2. From germline, CDR1 is MNHEY and CDR2 SVGAGI. The CDR3 is made up of 15 amino acids. V shed 5 bases, J shed 6 bases, and the junction held 13 bases outside the gene matches. CDR3: CASSSSRGSPGEQYF. In nucleotides, the CDR3 is TGTGCCAGCAGTAGCTCTCGCGGGAGTCCAGGCGAGCAGTACTTC.

The chain is built from TRBV27 and TRBJ2-7, with 8 bases lining up with TRBD1. The ends lost 4 bases at V and 2 bases at J; junction bases unmatched: 10. Looked up from germline, CDR1 is MNHEY and CDR2 is SMNVEV (reference sequence). This CDR3 has 16 residues. The CDR3 loop is CASSSIRQGPTYEQYF. CDR3 DNA: TGTGCCAGCAGTTCCATTCGACAGGGGCCAACCTACGAGCAGTACTTC.

V is TRBV5-6 and J is TRBJ2-7; 9 nucleotides align to TRBD2. Unmatched junction bases numbered 8, after V lost 4 bases and J lost 0 bases. The CDR3 length is 16 residues. CDR1 and CDR2 from the germline V gene are SGHDT and YYEEEE. The CDR3 DNA is TGTGCCAGCAGCCATAGCGGGAGTGGGAGCTCCTACGAGCAGTACTTC. Translating gives CASSHSGSGSSYEQYF. The whole variable domain, filled in from reference TRBV5-6 and TRBJ2-7, reads DAGVTQSPTHLIKTRGQQVTLRCSPKSGHDTVSWYQQALGQGPQFIFQYYEEEERQRGNFPDRFSGHQFPNYSSELNVNALLLGDSALYLCASSHSGSGSSYEQYFGPGTRLTVT.

This rearrangement joins TRBV25-1 to TRBJ1-1; tentatively, D is TRBD1 (6 bases). The CDR3 is made up of 14 amino acids. The V end lost 3 bases, the J end lost 1 base, and 9 bases lay between the germline ends. Germline loops: CDR1 MGHDK, CDR2 SYGVNS. The CDR3 DNA sequence: TGTGCCAGCAGTGAGACAGGACAGAACACTGAAGCTTTCTTT. It is translated as CASSETGQNTEAFF.

The J gene is TRBJ1-4, the V gene TRBV5-6; D may be TRBD1 (6 bases). The V end was cut by 2 bases, the J end by 7 bases, with 12 bases between. Germline lookup yields CDR1 SGHDT and CDR2 YYEEEE. The CDR3 runs to 14 residues. CDR3 loop: CASSFYREGEKLFF. In DNA, the CDR3 is TGTGCCAGCAGCTTTTACAGGGAAGGTGAAAAACTGTTTTTT. The full variable domain, with the rest looked up from reference TRBV5-6 and TRBJ1-4, is DAGVTQSPTHLIKTRGQQVTLRCSPKSGHDTVSWYQQALGQGPQFIFQYYEEEERQRGNFPDRFSGHQFPNYSSELNVNALLLGDSALYLCASSFYREGEKLFFGSGTQLSVL.

This clone is a singleton in its sample. V and J are TRBV27 and TRBJ1-4; the match to TRBD1 covers 7 bases. With 5 bases clipped from V and 8 bases from J, the junction kept 11 bases outside the gene matches. Per the germline V gene, CDR1 is MNHEY and CDR2 is SMNVEV (reference sequence). The CDR3 runs 15 residues. DNA for the CDR3: TGTGCCAGCAGTCCTGGGACAGAGAATTTGGAAAAACTGTTTTTT. This encodes CASSPGTENLEKLFF.

The V gene is TRBV28, the J gene TRBJ1-5; the D is unclear. V shed 6 bases and J shed 7 bases, with 22 bases lying between them. Germline-derived CDR1 and CDR2 are MDHEN and SYDVKM. The CDR3 has 16 amino acids. CDR3 protein: CASRLPGDERSQPQHF. The DNA of the CDR3 is TGTGCCAGCAGACTACCCGGGGATGAGAGGAGCCAGCCCCAGCATTTT.

J is TRBJ1-1 and V is TRBV9, with 8 bases lining up with TRBD1. This CDR3 is built from 15 residues. J gave up 0 bases and V 3 bases, and 4 bases lay outside the gene matches. The germline gives CDR1 SGDLS, CDR2 YYNGEE. The CDR3 reads CASSAGGQVNTEAFF. In DNA form, the CDR3 reads TGTGCCAGCAGCGCAGGGGGACAGGTGAACACTGAAGCTTTCTTT.

The chain links TRBV5-1 to TRBJ1-1; D is ambiguous. V was shortened by 0 bases and J by 0 bases, with 6 bases between the two germline ends. In germline, CDR1 is SGHRS, CDR2 YFSETQ. This CDR3 region has 14 residues. The CDR3 bases are TGCGCCAGCAGCTTGGGCAGGCTGAACACTGAAGCTTTCTTT. This codes for CASSLGRLNTEAFF.

The chain has TRBV2 and TRBJ2-3; a possible D gene is TRBD2 (6 bases). CDR3 size: 15 residues. V shed 8 bases and J shed 2 bases, with 17 bases lying between them. Germline values: CDR1 SNHLY, CDR2 FYNNEI. CDR3 nucleotides: TGTGCCAGCCCTCTACGGGGAGGTGACACAGATACGCAGTATTTT. It codes for CASPLRGGDTDTQYF.

The chain uses TRBV5-1 and TRBJ2-3; the match to TRBD2 covers 7 bases. Trimming cost V 4 bases and J 0 bases; bases outside gene matches: 2. This CDR3 is 14 amino acids long. From germline, CDR1 is SGHRS and CDR2 YFSETQ. As DNA, the CDR3 is TGCGCCAGCAGCCCGGGAGGTAGCACAGATACGCAGTATTTT. Protein: CASSPGGSTDTQYF.

The chain carries TRBV28 and TRBJ1-2; 7 bases are shared with TRBD1. V trimming: 6 bases; J trimming: 7 bases; junction bases outside the gene matches: 14. This CDR3 is 15 amino acids long. Germline CDR1 reads MDHEN; CDR2 reads SYDVKM. As DNA, the CDR3 is TGTGCCAGCAGCACTGGGACCGGACAGGCGAGTGGCTACACCTTC. It encodes CASSTGTGQASGYTF.

The chain has TRBV18 and TRBJ2-3; TRBD1 agrees at 9 bases. V gave up 3 bases and J gave up 8 bases; unmatched junction bases: 6. The CDR3 runs 14 residues. CDR1 and CDR2 (germline): KGHSH, LQKENI. The chain's CDR3 is CASSPGTGKSTQYF. The CDR3 coding sequence is TGTGCCAGCTCACCTGGGACAGGGAAATCTACGCAGTATTTT.

This sequence joins TRBV6-4 and TRBJ2-7, with 9 bases identical to TRBD2. Germline CDR1 reads MRHNA; CDR2 reads SNTAGT. Losses at the gene ends were 6 bases for V and 1 base for J; bases not matched to a gene: 4. The CDR3 is 14 amino acids. CDR3 DNA sequence: TGTGCCAGCAGCGCGACTAGCGGATCCTACGAGCAGTACTTC. Translated: CASSATSGSYEQYF.